Each of the 16 T cell receptor beta chains below was sequenced from the same sample in a study of blood T cells in healthy people across ages. Alongside a J-beta primer mix, a sample-barcoded 5' primer served in a second PCR lasting about 7 to 12 cycles. TCRdb processed the 5' RACE reads anew with MiXCR; each CDR3 protein has one entry. This table has around 1,800,000 distinct CDR3 sequences, about two fifths appearing once. The sample was blood. The receptor set was obtained from a human donor in good health.

The chain is built from TRBV20-1 and TRBJ1-1, with 9 bases fitting TRBD1. This CDR3 spans 11 amino acids. CDR1 and CDR2 from the germline V gene are DFQATT and SNEGSKA (reference sequence). V shed 5 bases and J 12 bases; nucleotides not matched to a gene: 7. As DNA, the CDR3 is TGCAGTGCTGTGGGGACAGGGTTATCTTTCTTT. This translates into CSAVGTGLSFF.

The rearrangement uses TRBV6-1 and TRBJ2-4; perhaps TRBD2 as D (7 bases). The CDR3 is 13 amino acids. V was clipped by 7 bases and J by 1 base, with 8 bases between them. Germline V gene sequence: CDR1 MNHNS, CDR2 SASEGT. CDR3 bases: TGTGCCAGCAAGGGGGGGGCCAAAAACATTCAGTACTTC. It is translated as CASKGGAKNIQYF.

This clonotype was observed a handful of times. The V call is TRBV27, the J call TRBJ2-5; the match to TRBD2 covers 7 bases. The junction had 2 bases not matched to a gene; V was cut back by 3 bases and J by 4 bases. Germline V CDR1 and CDR2: MNHEY, SMNVEV (reference sequence). The CDR3 is 13 residues long. This chain's CDR3 is CASSFREAETQYF. The CDR3 nucleotides are TGTGCCAGCAGTTTTCGGGAGGCAGAGACCCAGTACTTC.

This chain connects TRBV5-5 to TRBJ1-1, with D hard to call. The CDR3 runs 15 residues. CDR1 and CDR2 from the germline V gene are SGHKS and YYEKEE (reference sequence). Trimming stripped 2 bases from V and 4 bases from J, with 15 bases between. The CDR3 bases are TGTGCCAGCAGCTTTAGTAAGCCGGGGAGCACTGAAGCTTTCTTT. This sequence encodes CASSFSKPGSTEAFF.

The chain links TRBV20-1 to TRBJ1-2, with a tentative D call TRBD1 (5 bases). The germline CDR1 and CDR2 sequences are DFQATT and SNEGSKA (reference sequence). V lost 0 bases and J 4 bases, leaving 18 bases between the germline ends. There are 16 residues in the CDR3. The CDR3, as DNA: TGCAGTGCTAGAGACGGACGGAAGGGGTCGGGCTATGGCTACACCTTC. As protein: CSARDGRKGSGYGYTF.

This clonotype occurred many times. This chain joins TRBV15 and TRBJ2-5; the D is unclear. The CDR3 extends over 13 amino acids. Trimming cost V 3 bases and J 7 bases, with 12 bases left between them. The V gene's germline CDR1 is LNHNV and CDR2 YYDKDF (reference sequence). The CDR3 bases are TGTGCCACCAGCAGTTCCGACTTGGGGACCCAGTACTTC. Its protein is CATSSSDLGTQYF.

This clonotype was seen only a few times. This rearrangement joins TRBV2 to TRBJ2-5; TRBD2 matches 15 bases. The CDR3 is 16 residues long. Trimming took 6 bases from V and 4 from J; bases not matched to a gene: 6. Per the germline V gene, CDR1 is SNHLY and CDR2 is FYNNEI. The CDR3 DNA reads as TGTGCCAGCAGCGGACTAGCGGGGGGGATTCGAGAGACCCAGTACTTC. Its protein product is CASSGLAGGIRETQYF.

The sample holds a few counts of this clonotype. J is TRBJ2-7 and V is TRBV20-1; D gene ambiguous. Germline assignment: CDR1 DFQATT and CDR2 SNEGSKA (reference sequence). This CDR3 spans 14 amino acids. The V gene lost 0 bases and the J gene lost 6 bases, with 15 bases spanning the gap. CDR3 nucleotides: TGCAGTGCTAGAGATTCCGCCCACCCAAGCGAGCAGTACTTC. It yields the protein CSARDSAHPSEQYF.

On this clonotype itself: One end of the junction does not line up with germline, which may come from a read error. The rearrangement links TRBV7-9 to TRBJ2-7, with TRBD1 identical over 7 bases. This CDR3 spans 15 amino acids. Germline lookup yields CDR1 SEHNR and CDR2 FQNEAQ (reference sequence). CDR3 sequence reads: CACSFGTAASYEQYF. The CDR3 bases are TGTGCCTGCAGCTTCGGGACAGCCGCCTCCTACGAGCAGTACTTC.

There are a few counts of this clonotype. The chain links TRBV2 to TRBJ2-7; weak D call: TRBD1 (6 bases). CDR3 length equals 13 residues. V was trimmed by 6 bases and J by 0 bases, leaving 9 bases between them. CDR1 is SNHLY, CDR2 FYNNEI, per germline. CDR3 coding DNA: TGTGCCAGCAGATCGGGACACTCCTACGAGCAGTACTTC. This encodes CASRSGHSYEQYF.

There are a few counts of this clonotype. The chain couples TRBV24-1 to TRBJ2-7; 8 bases are shared with TRBD1. V lost 4 bases, J lost 4 bases, and 8 bases stayed unmatched. Germline loops: CDR1 KGHDR, CDR2 SFDVKD. The CDR3 runs to 15 residues. This CDR3 is CATSDPGGSGYEQYF. CDR3 coding DNA: TGTGCCACCAGTGACCCAGGGGGCAGTGGGTACGAGCAGTACTTC.

Regarding this clonotype: At one end, the junction sequence differs from germline, possibly due to a read error. The chain carries TRBV20-1 and TRBJ1-6; D is undetermined. Germline V gene lookup returns CDR1 DFQATT and CDR2 SNEGSKA (reference sequence). This CDR3 comprises 13 residues. CDR3 coding DNA: TGCAGTGCTAGACAGAGACATAATTCACCCCGCCACTTT. Encoded protein: CSARQRHNSPRHF.

In the case of this clonotype: A clone one base away is much larger, so this may be a read error. V gene TRBV5-5 combines with J gene TRBJ2-1; D not certain. Germline CDR1 and CDR2: SGHKS and YYEKEE (reference sequence). The CDR3 covers 15 residues. The CDR3 DNA is TGTGCCAGCAGCTTGGAGGCGACATCCTACAATGGGCAGTTCTTC. It is translated as CASSLEATSYNGQFF.

The genes are TRBV12-3 or TRBV12-4 and TRBJ1-5; D is perhaps TRBD1 (5 bases). Between the trimmed V and J ends, which lost 6 bases and 2 bases, there was a span of 11 bases. The CDR3 has 14 residues. CDR3 in amino acids: CASRTSGGNQPQHF. The CDR3 DNA is TGTGCCAGCAGGACGTCGGGGGGCAATCAGCCCCAGCATTTT.

This chain uses TRBV5-1 with TRBJ2-7; D tentatively reads TRBD1 or TRBD2 (5 bases each). Per germline, CDR1 SGHRS and CDR2 YFSETQ. The CDR3 has 15 amino acids. V was clipped by 1 base and J by 5 bases, with 16 bases between them. This chain's CDR3 is CASSLIRGERNEQYF. For the CDR3, the DNA is TGCGCCAGCAGCTTGATACGAGGGGAAAGAAACGAGCAGTACTTC.

The chain has TRBV28 and TRBJ1-3; 10 bases are a match to TRBD1. Unmatched junction bases numbered 6, after V lost 4 bases and J lost 0 bases. This CDR3 comprises 17 residues. CDR1 and CDR2 (germline): MDHEN, SYDVKM. CDR3 sequence reads: CASSSNDRGPSGNTIYF. The CDR3 DNA reads as TGTGCCAGCAGTTCAAACGACAGGGGGCCCTCTGGAAACACCATATATTTT.